This T cell receptor (beta chain) originates from a study of tumor-infiltrating lymphocytes in oesophageal squamous cell carcinoma. TCRdb re-called the PCR reads through MiXCR, storing one row per CDR3 protein. The sample shows approximately 11,000 distinct CDR3 sequences, approximately 60% of them seen only once. For this clonotype: One end of the junction varies from germline; a read error may be responsible.

The germline CDR1 and CDR2 sequences are SGHVS and FNYEAQ. This CDR3 is built from 16 residues. The chain recombines TRBV7-6 with TRBJ2-1; 9 positions match TRBD2. The source of this sequence is a male donor with esophageal squamous cell carcinoma. Sequencing was done on a sample of esophageal tumor tissue. CDR3 amino acids: CASSPIGLAPNNEQFF. For the CDR3, the DNA is TGTGCTAGCAGTCCGATCGGACTAGCGCCTAACAATGAGCAGTTCTTC.